This TCR beta chain was identified during a study of cytomegalovirus exposure and HLA in healthy donors. General observations from the study: Later analysis identified a missense DCLRE1C variant that was linked to TCR beta V- and J-gene trimming.

V shed 0 bases and J shed 1 base, with 15 bases lying between them. Germline-derived CDR1 and CDR2 are GTSNPN and SVGIG (reference sequence). There are 16 residues in the CDR3. Primers included in the PCR were 60 Vbeta and 13 Jbeta primers. Some clones are missing from TCRdb's copy, which holds only in-frame ones; the method was immunoSEQ multiplex PCR. The table has 150,000 or so clones, over 65% seen once. Of note for this clone: Antigen unknown.

The rearrangement links TRBV30 to TRBJ1-2; D is uncertain. Sequences were obtained from PBMCs. The clonotype comes from a man aged 35 to 55 in good health and CMV-seropositive. The CDR3 sequence: CAWSVLGGLVNYGYTF. Written as DNA, the CDR3 is TGTGCCTGGAGTGTACTTGGTGGTCTTGTTAACTATGGCTACACCTTC.